Listed below are T cell receptor beta chains from one sample, sequenced in a study of T cell responses to AZD1222 COVID-19 vaccine. Sequencing was performed with immunoSEQ multiplex PCR; in TCRdb, only in-frame clones are kept and a portion is missing. The sample yields under 200,000 clones, around 90% seen once. This material consisted of peripheral blood, taken 28 days after the second AZD1222 dose. These receptors all come from an adult who received the AZD1222 COVID-19 vaccine. Each CDR3 is given with its conserved first and last residue. Some rows mark clone size as missing; the rest say once, few, many or name a class of expanded clone.

TRBJ2-5 | - | TRBV6-2/TRBV6-3 | CASSYPQETQYF
TRBJ2-7 | once | TRBV7-9 | CASSPPWGSEQYF
TRBJ2-1 | - | TRBV7-9 | CASSPRLLKNAYNEQFF
TRBJ2-7 | - | TRBV28 | CASSLLSPAGYPYEQYF
TRBJ2-7 | - | TRBV28 | CASRSGERYEQYF
TRBJ1-5 | - | TRBV21-1 | CASSKGYAQPQHF
TRBJ2-7 | - | TRBV28 | CASRGWGSYEQYF
TRBJ1-1 | - | TRBV10-3 | CAISERGMNTEAFF
TRBJ1-5 | - | TRBV28 | CASRSGTGGNQPQHF
TRBJ2-7 | - | TRBV5-5 | CASSLDPSGRSNEQYF
TRBJ2-5 | - | TRBV18 | CASSPRAKETQYF
TRBJ1-4 | - | TRBV2 | CASSGTTGANEKLFF
TRBJ2-7 | - | TRBV7-2 | CASSLGTGGRQYF
TRBJ2-7 | - | TRBV7-9 | CASSLFSGSAYEQYF
TRBJ2-7 | - | TRBV5-5 | CASSPDLLWLGEQYF
TRBJ2-7 | - | TRBV5-4 | CASSKQGVDEQYF
TRBJ2-5 | - | TRBV4-3 | CASSQEGLAGGGETQYF
TRBJ1-1 | - | TRBV18 | CASSLTGQNTEAFF
TRBJ2-3 | - | TRBV4-3 | CASSQDSAGTDTQYF
TRBJ1-1 | - | TRBV18 | CASSLRTLDLNTEAFF
TRBJ2-2 | - | TRBV28 | CASRASGRSGELFF
TRBJ2-5 | - | TRBV16 | CASSQSNLAETQYF
TRBJ2-3 | - | TRBV6-6 | CATGQNTDTQYF
TRBJ1-5 | - | TRBV6-1 | CASSEGVGQPQHF
TRBJ1-3 | - | TRBV19 | CASNTDRSGNTIYF
TRBJ2-7 | - | TRBV6-2/TRBV6-3 | CASSGQGFAYEQYF
TRBJ2-2 | once | TRBV6-2/TRBV6-3 | CASSVSNTGELFF
TRBJ1-4 | - | TRBV7-7 | CASSLGGGNEKLFF